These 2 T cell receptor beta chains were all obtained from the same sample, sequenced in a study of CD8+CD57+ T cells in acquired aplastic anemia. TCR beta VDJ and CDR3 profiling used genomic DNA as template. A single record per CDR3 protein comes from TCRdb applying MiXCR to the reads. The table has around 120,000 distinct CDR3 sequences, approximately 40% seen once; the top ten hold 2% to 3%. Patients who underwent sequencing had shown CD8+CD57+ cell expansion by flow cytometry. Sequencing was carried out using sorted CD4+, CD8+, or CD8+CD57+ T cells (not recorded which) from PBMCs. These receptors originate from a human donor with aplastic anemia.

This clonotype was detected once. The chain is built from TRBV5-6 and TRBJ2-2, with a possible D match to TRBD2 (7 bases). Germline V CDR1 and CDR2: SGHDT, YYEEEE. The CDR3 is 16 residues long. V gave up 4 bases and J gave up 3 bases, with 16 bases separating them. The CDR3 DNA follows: TGTGCCAGCAGCCCCTCGGGGGGCGCGGACACCGGGGAGCTGTTTTTT. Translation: CASSPSGGADTGELFF.

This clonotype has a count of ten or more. The CDR3 protein is CASSEGTPTRPTLYEQYV. The CDR3 coding sequence is TGTGCCAGCAGTGAAGGCACTCCTACAAGGCCCACGCTCTACGAGCAGTACGTC. The chain employs TRBV2 and TRBJ2-7; D unresolved. The V end lost 1 base, the J end lost 3 bases, and 22 bases lay between the germline ends. Germline CDR1 and CDR2: SNHLY and FYNNEI. The CDR3 length is 18 residues.